This T cell receptor (beta chain) was sequenced during a study of cytomegalovirus exposure and HLA in healthy donors. Regarding the study as a whole: It was around 160 TCR beta chains that were listed as cytomegalovirus-associated. It was found in a later analysis that first-cohort TCR clusters tended to co-occur in the 90 to 150 validation repertoires.

Method: immunoSEQ multiplex PCR; TCRdb's copy keeps in-frame clones and lacks some. The sample includes fewer than 150,000 clones, 85% to 90% of them seen just once. V dropped 4 bases and J dropped 2 bases, with 15 bases sitting between them. Germline V lookup: CDR1 SGHNT, CDR2 YYREEE (reference sequence). This CDR3 is 15 amino acids long. The donors were members of the roughly 130-subject validation cohort (separate from the 666-subject first cohort). Concerning this clone: Its cognate antigen is unknown.

This clonotype was sampled from a woman aged 18-29 years in good health and CMV-seropositive. The V gene is TRBV5-4, the J gene TRBJ1-1; weak D call: TRBD1 (5 bases). Sequencing input: PBMCs. CDR3 DNA: TGTGCCAGCAGCACAACTCCCGGGGGAAACACTGAAGCTTTCTTT. It translates to CASSTTPGGNTEAFF.